This TCR beta chain was captured by sequencing in a study of CD8 T cells in Susac syndrome. Germline V lookup: CDR1 LGHDT, CDR2 YNNKEL (reference sequence). CDR3 size: 14 residues. V lost 1 base and J lost 8, with 12 bases in between. cDNA came from about 0.5 to 1 ug RNA primed by random hexamers. Each CDR3 protein is one row after TCRdb ran MiXCR on the immunoSEQ multiplex PCR reads. Here the sample spans 150,000 or so distinct CDR3 sequences, approximately 95% being singletons. The clonotype comes from a human donor with Susac syndrome. The sequenced material came from CD4+ T cells from PBMCs. This chain links TRBV3-1 with TRBJ1-5, with D unresolved. This CDR3 is CASSQVKEGKPQHF. The CDR3 nucleotides are TGTGCCAGCAGCCAAGTAAAGGAGGGCAAGCCCCAGCATTTT.